Below are 11 T cell receptor beta chains sequenced from a single sample in a study of T cells after yellow fever vaccination. MiXCR, applied by TCRdb to the 5' RACE reads, yields one record per CDR3 protein. The sample shows 550,000 to 750,000 distinct CDR3 sequences, approximately 13% of them seen only once. Specimen: PBMCs, collected on the day of the yellow fever booster vaccination. The receptors shown here come from a man younger than 45 who received the YFV17D yellow fever vaccine.

The V and J genes are TRBV5-1 and TRBJ2-3; 7 bases agree with TRBD2. The CDR3 extends over 15 amino acids. Germline CDR1 is SGHRS and CDR2 is YFSETQ. Unmatched junction bases numbered 6, after V lost 5 bases and J lost 0 bases. The DNA for the CDR3 is TGCGCCAGCAGAGGGAGGGATACTAGCACAGATACGCAGTATTTT. Translation: CASRGRDTSTDTQYF.

The J gene is TRBJ2-3, the V gene TRBV12-3 or TRBV12-4; 7 bases align to TRBD1. Trimming removed 4 bases from V and 8 bases from J; junction bases left unmatched: 9. The CDR3 loop spans 14 amino acids. CDR3: CASSYRGQSVTQYF. The CDR3 DNA reads TGTGCCAGCAGTTACAGGGGACAATCGGTTACGCAGTATTTT.

Concerning this clonotype itself: An end of the junction does not agree with germline; a read error may underlie this. The chain recombines TRBV12-3 or TRBV12-4 with TRBJ2-1, with TRBD2 matching 9 bases. The length of the CDR3 is 18 residues. CDR3 DNA sequence: TGTACCAGCAGTTTTACCCTCCCTGGTAGCGGGAGAAGGAATGAGCAGTTCTTC. Translation gives CTSSFTLPGSGRRNEQFF.

This clonotype has more than one count but fewer than ten. This rearrangement joins TRBV4-3 to TRBJ2-3; a possible D gene is TRBD1 (6 bases). The CDR3 sequence is 16 residues long. V lost 4 bases, J lost 1 base, and 15 bases lay in between. Germline V gene lookup returns CDR1 LGHNA and CDR2 YSLEER. CDR3 bases: TGCGCCAGCAGCCTTGGGGGCAGTCGGGGCACAGATACGCAGTATTTT. Translation: CASSLGGSRGTDTQYF.

This clonotype was counted ten times or more. The V call is TRBV7-3, the J call TRBJ2-1; 10 positions match TRBD2. In germline, CDR1 is SGHTA, CDR2 FQGTGA. V trimming: 4 bases; J trimming: 6 bases; junction bases outside the gene matches: 6. This CDR3 has 15 amino acids. This chain's CDR3 is CASSSTRTSGNEQFF. CDR3 in DNA: TGTGCCAGCAGCTCCACCCGGACTAGCGGCAATGAGCAGTTCTTC.

This clonotype was observed a few times. The V call is TRBV19, the J call TRBJ2-2; D is perhaps TRBD2 (6 bases). The CDR3 runs to 15 residues. Germline lookup yields CDR1 LNHDA and CDR2 SQIVND (reference sequence). Trimming shortened V by 1 base and J by 6 bases, and 12 bases separated the two germline ends. CDR3 residues: CASSIVGGAAGELFF. CDR3 coding DNA: TGTGCCAGTAGTATAGTCGGGGGAGCCGCCGGGGAGCTGTTTTTT.

There are a few counts of this clonotype. The V and J genes are TRBV4-2 and TRBJ2-7; 16 nucleotides agree with TRBD2. CDR3 length: 17 amino acids. CDR1 and CDR2 from the germline V gene are LGHNA and YNFKEQ. V shed 2 bases, J shed 4 bases, and the junction held 5 bases outside the gene matches. CDR3 region: CASSQPPGLAGGYEQYF. CDR3 sequence (DNA): TGTGCCAGCAGCCAACCGCCGGGACTAGCGGGAGGGTACGAGCAGTACTTC.

This clonotype was seen a few times. This chain uses TRBV7-2 with TRBJ2-5; 11 positions match TRBD2. The V and J ends lost 6 bases and 5 bases, in that order; junction bases with no gene match: 8. Germline V gene lookup returns CDR1 SGHTA and CDR2 FQGNSA. This CDR3 comprises 15 residues. The CDR3 here is CASRSLAGAGETQYF. DNA for the CDR3: TGTGCCAGCAGGTCACTAGCGGGAGCAGGGGAGACCCAGTACTTC.

This clonotype was seen many times. The V gene is TRBV16, the J gene TRBJ1-1; D perhaps matches TRBD1 (6 bases). The germline V and J ends were trimmed by 1 base and 6 bases, with 15 bases remaining between them. Germline V CDR1 and CDR2: KGHSY, FQNENV. The CDR3 extends over 15 amino acids. CDR3 sequence: CASSQLAGASSEAFF. CDR3 nucleotide sequence: TGTGCCAGCAGCCAATTGGCAGGGGCATCCTCTGAAGCTTTCTTT.

The rearrangement uses TRBV6-1 and TRBJ2-7; 7 nucleotides match TRBD1. Germline values: CDR1 MNHNS, CDR2 SASEGT. J gave up 2 bases and V 6 bases, and 10 bases lay outside the gene matches. CDR3 length equals 15 residues. The CDR3 here is CASRKTGVVPYEQYF. In DNA form, the CDR3 reads TGTGCCAGCAGGAAAACAGGGGTTGTCCCCTACGAGCAGTACTTC.

The chain couples TRBV5-1 to TRBJ2-5, with TRBD1 matching over 7 bases. J gave up 5 bases and V 4 bases, and 8 bases lay outside the gene matches. The length of the CDR3 is 14 residues. Germline assignment: CDR1 SGHRS and CDR2 YFSETQ. CDR3 nucleotides: TGCGCCAGCAGCCCGGCCGGGACAGAGGAGACCCAGTACTTC. Its protein product is CASSPAGTEETQYF.